This passage covers 21 T cell receptor beta chains from one sample sequenced in a study of blood T cells in healthy people across ages. Next came a second PCR, run for about 6 to 12 cycles, which used a sample-barcoded 5' primer along with a J-beta primer mix. TCRdb fed the 5' RACE reads into MiXCR, producing one record per CDR3 protein. The sample has about 690,000 distinct CDR3 sequences; roughly 41% are singletons. Sequencing was performed on blood. The source is an elderly man in good health.

The count of this clonotype is one. Possible read error: a much larger clone is one base away. The genes are TRBV5-1 and TRBJ2-1; D gene ambiguous. The CDR3 has 11 amino acids. Germline V gene data show CDR1 as SGHRS and CDR2 as YFSETQ. Trimming shortened V by 0 bases and J by 12 bases, and 7 bases separated the two germline ends. CDR3 region: CASSLGHLQFF. CDR3 coding DNA: TGCGCCAGCAGCTTGGGCCATTTGCAGTTCTTC.

J is TRBJ2-1 and V is TRBV6-5, with a weak D call TRBD2 (7 bases). Germline V gene lookup returns CDR1 MNHEY and CDR2 SVGAGI. V dropped 6 bases and J dropped 3 bases, with 18 bases sitting between them. The CDR3 covers 16 residues. The CDR3 loop is CASRNGGAFYYNEQFF. The CDR3 DNA reads TGTGCCAGCAGAAATGGGGGGGCCTTCTACTACAATGAGCAGTTCTTC.

This clonotype was counted ten times or more. The CDR3: CASAGTSGGDQYF. For the CDR3, the DNA is TGTGCCAGCGCCGGGACTAGTGGGGGTGACCAGTACTTC. This chain uses TRBV6-2 or TRBV6-3 with TRBJ2-5; TRBD2 matches 8 bases. V dropped 8 bases and J dropped 10; count of bases not matched to a gene: 12. Germline V CDR1 and CDR2: MNHEY, SVGEGT. This CDR3 is built from 13 residues.

The V gene is TRBV4-3, the J gene TRBJ2-1; D not resolved. Trimming stripped 0 bases from V and 5 bases from J, with 11 bases between. The CDR3 extends over 15 amino acids. Looked up from germline, CDR1 is LGHNA and CDR2 is YSLEER. The CDR3 sequence: CASSQDWSRNNEQFF. DNA for the CDR3: TGCGCCAGCAGCCAAGATTGGAGTAGGAACAATGAGCAGTTCTTC.

The chain is built from TRBV9 and TRBJ2-1, with 7 bases matching TRBD2. Germline trimming cut 0 bases from V and 10 bases from J; bases unmatched to any gene: 10. In germline, CDR1 is SGDLS, CDR2 YYNGEE. The CDR3 has 15 residues. For the CDR3, the DNA is TGTGCCAGCAGCGTAGATCCCCAGCGGGGTATCGAGCAGTTCTTC. Its protein product is CASSVDPQRGIEQFF. The complete variable domain, with remaining parts taken from reference TRBV9 and TRBJ2-1, reads DSGVTQTPKHLITATGQRVTLRCSPRSGDLSVYWYQQSLDQGLQFLIQYYNGEERAKGNILERFSAQQFPDLHSELNLSSLELGDSALYFCASSVDPQRGIEQFFGPGTRLTVL.

The chain joins TRBV7-6 to TRBJ1-6; D not resolved. Trimming took off 4 bases at V and 4 bases at J, with 14 bases between the two ends. The CDR3 has 16 residues. Germline V gene sequence: CDR1 SGHVS, CDR2 FNYEAQ. As DNA, the CDR3 is TGTGCCAGCAGCTCCGGTCGGGCAGAATATAATTCACCCCTCCACTTT. It codes for CASSSGRAEYNSPLHF. Combining the CDR3 with reference TRBV7-6 and TRBJ1-6 gives the whole variable domain GAGVSQSPRYKVTKRGQDVALRCDPISGHVSLYWYRQALGQGPEFLTYFNYEAQQDKSGLPNDRFSAERPEGSISTLTIQRTEQRDSAMYRCASSSGRAEYNSPLHFGNGTRLTVT.

This clonotype was seen more than once but under ten times. CDR3 sequence: CASSHGQLTYRYGYTF. The CDR3 bases are TGTGCCAGCAGCCACGGACAGCTTACCTATAGGTATGGCTACACCTTC. The V gene is TRBV3-1, the J gene TRBJ1-2, with D perhaps TRBD1 (6 bases). CDR1 and CDR2 (germline): LGHDT, YNNKEL (reference sequence). The CDR3 is 16 residues long. V was pared by 3 bases and J by 5 bases, with 19 bases between.

Worth noting for this clonotype: Given a much more abundant clone one base away, this may be a read error. CDR3 in DNA: TGTGCCAGCAGTTACTCGTCTCTTGTCACTAGCACAGATACGCAGTATTTT. Its protein product is CASSYSSLVTSTDTQYF. J is TRBJ2-3 and V is TRBV6-5; D unclear. Germline V CDR1 and CDR2: MNHEY, SVGAGI. The CDR3 loop spans 17 amino acids. V gave up 0 bases and J gave up 0 bases, with 13 bases separating them.

This chain connects TRBV12-3 or TRBV12-4 to TRBJ2-7; D is uncertain. The CDR3 length is 11 residues. V was trimmed by 5 bases and J by 6 bases, leaving 8 bases between them. The CDR3: CASSNWGEQYF. For the CDR3, the DNA is TGTGCCAGCAGTAACTGGGGCGAGCAGTACTTC.

This clonotype was recorded at least ten times. The genes are TRBV12-3 or TRBV12-4 and TRBJ1-2; D remains ambiguous. The V gene lost 5 bases and the J gene lost 2 bases, with 9 bases spanning the gap. The CDR3 runs to 13 residues. CDR3 region: CASSPQKNYGYTF. The DNA of the CDR3 is TGTGCCAGCAGTCCACAAAAGAACTATGGCTACACCTTC.

The chain combines TRBV20-1 with TRBJ1-1; tentatively, D is TRBD1 (5 bases). The CDR3 spans 14 residues. In germline, CDR1 is DFQATT, CDR2 SNEGSKA (reference sequence). V dropped 3 bases and J dropped 1 base, with 12 bases sitting between them. The CDR3 region is CSARGLDRNTEAFF. The CDR3 DNA is TGCAGTGCTAGGGGGCTCGACCGGAACACTGAAGCTTTCTTT.

V gene TRBV24-1 combines with J gene TRBJ2-2; 8 positions agree with TRBD2. This CDR3 comprises 16 residues. The V segment lost 3 bases and the J segment 4 bases; nucleotides outside the gene matches: 6. Germline values: CDR1 KGHDR, CDR2 SFDVKD. CDR3 region: CATSDPSGRATGELFF. Here the CDR3 DNA reads TGTGCCACCAGTGATCCCTCCGGGAGGGCCACCGGGGAGCTGTTTTTT.

The rearrangement links TRBV7-3 to TRBJ2-4; TRBD1 might be the D (6 bases). Trimming removed 6 bases from V and 5 bases from J, with 17 bases in between. CDR1 is SGHTA and CDR2 is FQGTGA in the germline V gene. The CDR3 extends over 15 amino acids. CDR3 coding DNA: TGTGCCAGCAGTCCCAGTTTAGGACAGCAAAACATTCAGTACTTC. Translated, it gives CASSPSLGQQNIQYF.

In its sample, this clonotype was seen a few times. The chain links TRBV29-1 to TRBJ2-3; 9 nucleotides agree with TRBD2. Unmatched junction bases numbered 8, after V lost 6 bases and J lost 1 base. CDR1 and CDR2 from the germline V gene are SQVTM and ANQGSEA. CDR3 length equals 15 residues. The CDR3 sequence is CSVRETSGGTDTQYF. CDR3 DNA sequence: TGCAGCGTACGGGAGACTAGCGGCGGCACAGATACGCAGTATTTT.

The chain combines TRBV6-1 with TRBJ2-5; 7 bases align to TRBD1. CDR1 is MNHNS and CDR2 is SASEGT in the germline V gene. The CDR3 loop spans 15 amino acids. Losses at the gene ends were 4 bases for V and 11 bases for J; bases not matched to a gene: 16. The CDR3 sequence: CASSAETGRFSEQYF. CDR3 coding DNA: TGTGCCAGCAGTGCTGAGACAGGGCGGTTTAGTGAGCAGTACTTC.

This chain uses TRBV20-1 with TRBJ2-3; D may correspond to TRBD1 or TRBD2 (7 bases each). CDR1 DFQATT and CDR2 SNEGSKA come from the germline V gene (reference sequence). With 5 bases removed from V and 4 bases from J, the gap between germline ends came to 19 bases. This CDR3 comprises 15 residues. This CDR3 reads CSAQDRRTSADTQYF. Here the CDR3 DNA reads TGCAGTGCTCAGGACAGGAGAACTAGCGCAGATACGCAGTATTTT.

The chain has TRBV7-9 and TRBJ1-6, with TRBD1 matching 7 bases. Trimming at V came to 5 bases and at J to 9 bases, leaving 7 bases not matched to a gene. CDR1 and CDR2 from the germline V gene are SEHNR and FQNEAQ (reference sequence). The CDR3 length is 14 residues. The CDR3 spells CASSLAGTASPLHF. In nucleotides, the CDR3 is TGTGCCAGCAGCCTGGCCGGGACAGCTTCACCCCTCCACTTT.

CDR3 sequence: CSAREGLGVGGNEQFF. In DNA form, the CDR3 reads TGCAGTGCTAGAGAGGGGCTGGGGGTCGGCGGGAATGAGCAGTTCTTC. The chain is built from TRBV20-1 and TRBJ2-1; either TRBD1 or TRBD2 may supply D (5 bases each). From germline, CDR1 is DFQATT and CDR2 SNEGSKA (reference sequence). This CDR3 contains 16 residues. The V gene lost 0 bases and the J gene lost 7 bases, with 19 bases spanning the gap.

This chain uses TRBV20-1 with TRBJ2-5; the match to TRBD2 covers 10 bases. The CDR3 is 15 residues long. In germline, CDR1 is DFQATT, CDR2 SNEGSKA (reference sequence). Germline trimming cut 4 bases from V and 2 bases from J; bases unmatched to any gene: 7. The CDR3 sequence is CSAKASGRGQETQYF. DNA of the CDR3: TGCAGTGCTAAGGCTAGCGGGAGAGGTCAAGAGACCCAGTACTTC.

Note on this clonotype: A read error is possible here, since a much larger clone lies one base away. The chain couples TRBV7-2 to TRBJ2-7; D perhaps matches TRBD1 (6 bases). The better agreement between TRBJ2-5 and the DNA end casts doubt on the J call. The CDR3 is 14 residues long. Germline V gene sequence: CDR1 SGHTA, CDR2 FQGNSA. In DNA form, the CDR3 reads TGTGCCAGCAGCTTGACAGGTCTCCAAGGGACCCAGTACTTC. Its protein product is CASSLTGLQGTQYF.

The J gene is TRBJ2-3, the V gene TRBV20-1; 7 bases fit TRBD2. This CDR3 has 14 residues. The germline gives CDR1 DFQATT, CDR2 SNEGSKA (reference sequence). V trimming: 5 bases; J trimming: 2 bases; junction bases outside the gene matches: 7. This chain's CDR3 is CSAGKRGVTDTQYF. DNA for the CDR3: TGCAGTGCTGGCAAGCGGGGCGTCACAGATACGCAGTATTTT.